The 12 T cell receptor beta chains given below trace back to one sample, sequenced in a study of lymphopenia after photon versus proton radiotherapy. The table came from immunoSEQ multiplex PCR; TCRdb's copy has only in-frame clones and leaves some out. The table has roughly 53,000 clones, 83% seen once; the top ten hold 25% to 30%. The material was peripheral blood, obtained from a patient treated with photon-based radiotherapy. All receptors derive from a man in his fifties with gastric cancer.

The rearrangement links TRBV30 to TRBJ2-3, with 13 bases identical to TRBD2. CDR3 size: 14 residues. CDR1 and CDR2 from the germline V gene are GTSNPN and SVGIG (reference sequence). With V trimmed by 6 bases and J by 4 bases, 4 bases remained unmatched. The CDR3, as DNA: TGTGCCTGCCTACTAGCGGGAGGGCCAGATACGCAGTATTTT. This encodes CACLLAGGPDTQYF. Full variable domain (rest looked up from reference TRBV30 and TRBJ2-3): SQTIHQWPATLVQPVGSPLSLECTVEGTSNPNLYWYRQAAGRGLQLLFYSVGIGQISSEVPQNLSASRPQDRQFILSSKKLLLSDSGFYLCACLLAGGPDTQYFGPGTRLTVL.

The chain employs TRBV30 and TRBJ2-5, with 8 bases fitting TRBD1. The V segment lost 5 bases and the J segment 5 bases; nucleotides outside the gene matches: 4. Per germline, CDR1 GTSNPN and CDR2 SVGIG (reference sequence). The CDR3 contains 12 residues. The CDR3 region has the DNA TGTGCCTGGGGACAGGGTACGGAGACCCAGTACTTC. Encoded protein: CAWGQGTETQYF.

The V and J genes are TRBV19 and TRBJ1-1; D possibly corresponds to TRBD1 (5 bases). CDR3 size: 16 residues. CDR1 is LNHDA, CDR2 SQIVND, per germline (reference sequence). Deletions cut 0 bases from V and 3 bases from J, with 14 bases between. This CDR3 reads CASSIDGTSRDTEAFF. The CDR3 DNA reads as TGTGCCAGTAGTATAGATGGGACCTCAAGGGACACTGAAGCTTTCTTT.

This clone has a single count. The chain carries TRBV11-2 and TRBJ1-2, with unresolved D. The ends were cut back, 3 bases at V and 4 bases at J, with 12 bases in the middle. CDR3 length: 14 amino acids. The V gene's germline CDR1 is SGHAT and CDR2 FQNNGV. CDR3 region: CASSLPGNFYGYTF. CDR3 DNA sequence: TGTGCCAGCAGCTTGCCGGGGAATTTCTATGGCTACACCTTC.

This chain connects TRBV16 to TRBJ1-2; TRBD1 might be the D (5 bases). CDR3 length equals 14 residues. V shed 1 base and J shed 5 bases, with 11 bases lying between them. CDR1 and CDR2 from the germline V gene are KGHSY and FQNENV. The CDR3 DNA is TGTGCCAGCAGCCAATTTTCGGGGGAATATGGCTACACCTTC. This codes for CASSQFSGEYGYTF.

The table lists this clone with a few counts. V usage is TRBV6-5 and J usage is TRBJ2-5, with D unclear. Trimming removed 2 bases at V and 12 bases at J, with 13 bases between. Germline assignment: CDR1 MNHEY and CDR2 SVGAGI. The CDR3 contains 12 residues. CDR3 coding DNA: TGTGCCAGCAGTTACGATCGAAGTAGGAAGTACTTC. This encodes CASSYDRSRKYF.

The chain has TRBV30 and TRBJ1-2, with D tentatively TRBD1 (6 bases). The CDR3 is 15 residues long. V was clipped by 3 bases and J by 0 bases, with 14 bases between them. Per germline, CDR1 GTSNPN and CDR2 SVGIG (reference sequence). The CDR3 nucleotides read TGTGCCTGGAGACAGGGACTTACAGCTAACTATGGCTACACCTTC. Amino acids: CAWRQGLTANYGYTF. Drawing the rest from reference TRBV30 and TRBJ1-2, the complete variable domain is SQTIHQWPATLVQPVGSPLSLECTVEGTSNPNLYWYRQAAGRGLQLLFYSVGIGQISSEVPQNLSASRPQDRQFILSSKKLLLSDSGFYLCAWRQGLTANYGYTFGSGTRLTVV.

The chain links TRBV18 to TRBJ2-7, with D unresolved. V lost 3 bases to trimming and J lost 6 bases, with 15 bases between them. The germline gives CDR1 KGHSH, CDR2 LQKENI. The CDR3 runs to 14 residues. The CDR3 coding sequence is TGTGCCAGCTCACCCTTGGGAAGTCCGGTCGAGCAGTACTTC. This sequence encodes CASSPLGSPVEQYF. Variable domain in full (rest from reference TRBV18 and TRBJ2-7): NAGVMQNPRHLVRRRGQEARLRCSPMKGHSHVYWYRQLPEEGLKFMVYLQKENIIDESGMPKERFSAEFPKEGPSILRIQQVVRGDSAAYFCASSPLGSPVEQYFGPGTRLTVT.

This CDR3 reads CASGLVRGRDRDKETQYF. The CDR3 DNA reads TGTGCTAGTGGTTTGGTACGGGGCCGGGACAGGGACAAAGAGACCCAGTACTTC. The V gene is TRBV12-5, the J gene TRBJ2-5; TRBD1 aligns across 9 bases. In germline, CDR1 is LGHNT, CDR2 FRNRAP. After removal of 0 bases from V and 3 bases from J, the junction contained 11 bases not matched to a gene. The CDR3 is 18 amino acids.

The rearrangement joins TRBV7-3 to TRBJ2-1, with D maybe TRBD2 (6 bases). The length of the CDR3 is 15 residues. Deletions cut 2 bases from V and 7 bases from J, with 15 bases between. CDR1 and CDR2 (germline): SGHTA, FQGTGA. The CDR3 DNA reads TGTGCCAGCAGCTTAGCGGGCGGGACGGGTAATGAGCAGTTCTTC. Its protein product is CASSLAGGTGNEQFF.

This clone occurred once. The chain is built from TRBV30 and TRBJ2-1, with D perhaps TRBD2 (6 bases). The CDR3 has 12 residues. V gave up 5 bases and J gave up 1 base, with 6 bases separating them. The germline gives CDR1 GTSNPN, CDR2 SVGIG (reference sequence). In DNA form, the CDR3 reads TGTGCCTGGGGGGGGTCCTACAATGAGCAGTTCTTC. This sequence encodes CAWGGSYNEQFF.

The chain joins TRBV4-1 to TRBJ2-3; D is unresolved. Germline loops: CDR1 MGHRA, CDR2 YSYEKL. V lost 0 bases and J 5 bases, leaving 6 bases between the germline ends. The CDR3 runs 13 residues. The CDR3 loop reads CASSQDTRDTQYF. CDR3 sequence (DNA): TGCGCCAGCAGCCAAGATACCAGAGATACGCAGTATTTT.